Below, 12 T cell receptor beta chains from the same sample are listed, as sequenced in a study of identical twins (dated by TCRdb to the mid-2010s). Library method: 5' RACE. Sequencing took place on an Illumina HiSeq 2000. TCRdb handled the public reads itself, with Q25 trimming in fastp and clone calling in MiXCR, and kept productive beta chains. Duplicate CDR3 protein sequences are folded into a single record with the most common DNA and genes. The sample table holds approximately 890,000 distinct CDR3 sequences, of which approximately 13% were seen once. The ten largest clones take up about 1.6% of the sample. These data were also filed under a second study, of yellow fever vaccine responses in identical twins.

The source material was PBMCs. All receptors derive from a woman aged 18-30 years in good health.

This clonotype was counted a few times. The V and J genes are TRBV7-2 and TRBJ2-7; no clear D gene. The CDR3 totals 12 residues. Trimming removed 1 base from V and 6 bases from J, with 7 bases in between. Germline V gene sequence: CDR1 SGHTA, CDR2 FQGNSA. CDR3 nucleotides: TGTGCCAGCAGCTTAGTTTGGGGCGAGCAGTACGTC. Residues: CASSLVWGEQYV.

This clonotype occurred a few times. The chain is built from TRBV20-1 and TRBJ2-2; TRBD2 aligns across 12 bases. CDR3 length equals 15 residues. Germline lookup yields CDR1 DFQATT and CDR2 SNEGSKA (reference sequence). The junction had 3 bases not matched to a gene; V was cut back by 4 bases and J by 3 bases. The CDR3: CSAKTSGRDTGELFF. The DNA for the CDR3 is TGCAGTGCTAAGACTAGCGGGAGAGACACCGGGGAGCTGTTTTTT.

This clonotype turned up a few times. The V and J genes are TRBV4-2 and TRBJ1-6; D is uncertain. Germline V gene data show CDR1 as LGHNA and CDR2 as YNFKEQ. The V gene lost 1 base and the J gene lost 9 bases, with 16 bases spanning the gap. This CDR3 region has 16 residues. The CDR3 protein is CASSQASEVGISPLHF. CDR3 nucleotides: TGTGCCAGCAGCCAAGCTAGTGAGGTGGGGATTTCACCCCTCCACTTT.

The sample holds a few counts of this clonotype. The chain employs TRBV5-1 and TRBJ2-6, with a tentative D call TRBD1 (6 bases). Germline-derived CDR1 and CDR2 are SGHRS and YFSETQ. The V and J ends lost 3 bases and 4 bases respectively, with 11 bases between them. This CDR3 spans 15 amino acids. This chain's CDR3 is CASSSTGTGANVLTF. As DNA, the CDR3 is TGCGCCAGCAGCTCAACAGGGACCGGGGCCAACGTCCTGACTTTC.

This clonotype was counted a few times. The chain employs TRBV3-1 and TRBJ2-4; either TRBD1 or TRBD2 may supply D (6 bases each). There are 16 residues in the CDR3. The ends were cut back, 4 bases at V and 3 bases at J, with 16 bases in the middle. Germline V gene sequence: CDR1 LGHDT, CDR2 YNNKEL (reference sequence). CDR3 bases: TGTGCCAGCAGCCGCGGCGGGACATCGGGCAAAAACATTCAGTACTTC. Amino acids: CASSRGGTSGKNIQYF.

This clonotype showed up many times. V usage is TRBV3-1 and J usage is TRBJ2-2; 7 bases are a match to TRBD1. The V gene end was trimmed by 4 bases and the J gene end by 3 bases; junction bases not matched to a gene: 2. The CDR3 spans 14 residues. CDR1 and CDR2 (germline): LGHDT, YNNKEL (reference sequence). CDR3 in amino acids: CASSPGTDTGELFF. The DNA of the CDR3 is TGTGCCAGCAGCCCAGGGACAGACACCGGGGAGCTGTTTTTT.

This clonotype appeared a few times. The chain uses TRBV3-1 and TRBJ2-1; TRBD2 aligns across 14 bases. Germline assignment: CDR1 LGHDT and CDR2 YNNKEL (reference sequence). The junction had 7 bases not matched to a gene; V was cut back by 3 bases and J by 6 bases. The CDR3 length is 17 residues. CDR3 DNA: TGTGCCAGCAGCCAGGGAGGGGGACTAGCGGGGGCCAATGAGCAGTTCTTC. The encoded protein is CASSQGGGLAGANEQFF.

The chain has TRBV6-1 and TRBJ2-2; D gene uncertain. Germline CDR1 MNHNS, CDR2 SASEGT. The CDR3 consists of 13 residues. With 7 bases removed from V and 3 bases from J, the gap between germline ends came to 9 bases. In DNA form, the CDR3 reads TGTGCCAGCAAACCCTTTGACACCGGGGAGCTGTTTTTT. This translates into CASKPFDTGELFF.

This clonotype turned up a few times. The chain couples TRBV9 to TRBJ2-1; either TRBD1 or TRBD2 may supply D (6 bases each). This CDR3 is built from 14 residues. Trimming stripped 0 bases from V and 8 bases from J, with 12 bases between. Germline lookup yields CDR1 SGDLS and CDR2 YYNGEE. The CDR3 loop is CASSVGWGADEQFF. Written as DNA, the CDR3 is TGTGCCAGCAGCGTAGGTTGGGGGGCTGATGAGCAGTTCTTC.

This clonotype was counted many times. The genes are TRBV5-1 and TRBJ2-1, with 7 positions matching TRBD2. Germline lookup yields CDR1 SGHRS and CDR2 YFSETQ. This CDR3 spans 15 amino acids. Unmatched junction bases numbered 6, after V lost 1 base and J lost 5 bases. The CDR3 loop is CASSLSGADHNEQFF. In DNA form, the CDR3 reads TGCGCCAGCAGCTTGAGCGGGGCGGACCACAATGAGCAGTTCTTC.

This clonotype was recorded a few times. The chain employs TRBV3-1 and TRBJ2-7, with 7 bases identical to TRBD1. CDR3 size: 13 residues. The junction had 6 bases not matched to a gene; V was cut back by 5 bases and J by 5 bases. Germline V CDR1 and CDR2: LGHDT, YNNKEL (reference sequence). CDR3 sequence reads: CASSVRQGHEQYF. The CDR3 DNA follows: TGTGCCAGCAGCGTACGACAGGGCCACGAGCAGTACTTC.

This clonotype has just a few counts. V usage is TRBV20-1 and J usage is TRBJ2-1; D remains ambiguous. CDR1 and CDR2 (germline): DFQATT, SNEGSKA (reference sequence). The V end was cut by 6 bases, the J end by 10 bases, with 25 bases between. This CDR3 region has 15 residues. CDR3 residues: CSAHEFGGFSPEQFF. As DNA, the CDR3 is TGCAGTGCCCACGAGTTTGGCGGATTTTCCCCCGAGCAGTTCTTC.